These 16 T cell receptor beta chains were sequenced from one sample in a study of tumor and adjacent non-tumor tissue in lung cancer. The library came from three nested PCR rounds adapted from ARM-PCR protocols. TCRdb re-analysed the multiplex PCR reads in MiXCR, keeping a single row per CDR3 protein. The top ten hold roughly 30% of the sample, which has 69,000 or so distinct CDR3 sequences, more than 70% seen once. The template was RNA from unsorted bulk tissue. The sequencing sample was made of lung tumor tissue. These receptors all stem from a man aged 55 to 70 with non-small cell lung cancer.

Note on this clonotype: Relative to the germline gene, one junction end is altered; a read error may explain this. The V call is TRBV12-3 or TRBV12-4, the J call TRBJ2-7; D is possibly TRBD2 (5 bases). The CDR3 is 14 amino acids. Here the CDR3 reads CASSFLGRSYEQYF. The CDR3, as DNA: TGTGCCAGCAGCTTTCTTGGGAGATCCTACGAGCAGTATTTC.

The genes are TRBV6-1 and TRBJ2-2, with 8 bases fitting TRBD1. Germline-derived CDR1 and CDR2 are MNHNS and SASEGT. V was clipped by 6 bases and J by 8 bases; unmatched bases: 11. CDR3 size: 15 residues. In nucleotides, the CDR3 is TGTGCCAGCAGCGGGCTCCGACAGGGGTCGGGGGAGCTGTTTTTT. Its protein is CASSGLRQGSGELFF.

The chain joins TRBV6-6 to TRBJ2-7; 12 nucleotides align to TRBD1. This CDR3 is built from 15 residues. Losses at the gene ends were 5 bases for V and 10 bases for J; bases not matched to a gene: 12. Germline values: CDR1 MNHNY, CDR2 SVGAGI (reference sequence). CDR3 region: CASSGGQGASSEQYF. The CDR3 nucleotides read TGTGCCAGCAGTGGGGGACAGGGGGCCTCCTCCGAACAGTACTTC.

Notes on this clonotype: This could be a read error, since a much larger clone is one nucleotide away. This chain joins TRBV20-1 and TRBJ2-2; the D gene is possibly TRBD2 (6 bases). The CDR3 is 15 residues long. Germline CDR1 DFQATT, CDR2 SNEGSKA (reference sequence). The CDR3 protein is CSAWLVGENTGGLFF. The CDR3 DNA sequence: TGCAGTGCCTGGCTAGTGGGGGAGAACACCGGGGGGCTGTTTTTT.

This clonotype was detected many times. The chain is built from TRBV11-1 and TRBJ2-2; a weak D match, TRBD2 (5 bases). V was shortened by 9 bases and J by 4 bases, with 15 bases between the two germline ends. The CDR3 has 14 amino acids. Looked up from germline, CDR1 is SGHAT and CDR2 is FQDESV (reference sequence). The DNA of the CDR3 is TGTGCCAGAAGATATACTAGTGGCACCGGGGAGCTGTTTTTT. Amino acid sequence: CARRYTSGTGELFF.

The V call is TRBV6-1, the J call TRBJ2-7; D is unclear. The CDR3 is 11 residues long. Per the germline V gene, CDR1 is MNHNS and CDR2 is SASEGT. The CDR3 is CVSSERTVKYF. CDR3 nucleotide sequence: TGTGTCAGTAGTGAAAGGACCGTCAAGTACTTC.

Notes on this clonotype: The conserved phenylalanine or tryptophan normally closing the CDR3 is absent here, so this likely arose from a read error. V and J are TRBV6-6 and TRBJ1-1; TRBD1 aligns across 7 bases. V lost 8 bases, J lost 7 bases, and 10 bases stayed unmatched. CDR1 MNHNY and CDR2 SVGAGI come from the germline V gene (reference sequence). This CDR3 contains 13 residues. The CDR3 DNA sequence: TGTGCCAGCGGGTTGACAGGGAATAGTGAAGCTTTCCTT. Its protein is CASGLTGNSEAFL.

In the case of this clonotype: The CDR3 does not close with the conserved phenylalanine or tryptophan, likely indicating a read error. The rearrangement links TRBV11-1 to TRBJ1-1, with D possibly being TRBD1 (5 bases). Germline V gives CDR1 SGHAT, CDR2 FQDESV (reference sequence). The CDR3 extends over 13 amino acids. V was clipped by 0 bases and J by 6 bases, with 8 bases between them. The CDR3 coding sequence is TGTGCCAGCAGCTTAGCGCAGGGCGCTGAAGCTTTCCTT. As protein: CASSLAQGAEAFL.

Remarks on this clonotype: One end of the junction is discordant with germline, which a read error may explain. V gene TRBV5-4 combines with J gene TRBJ2-5, with D perhaps matching TRBD1 or TRBD2 (5 bases each). The length of the CDR3 is 14 residues. Germline V gene data show CDR1 as SGHNT and CDR2 as YYREEE (reference sequence). The CDR3 region is CAGSLGTTQGTQYF. DNA for the CDR3: TGTGCCGGTAGCCTGGGGACGACACAAGGGACCCAGTACTTC.

This clonotype was observed once. The V call is TRBV20-1, the J call TRBJ2-7; 7 positions match TRBD2. This CDR3 spans 15 amino acids. The junction had 14 bases not matched to a gene; V was cut back by 5 bases and J by 4 bases. Germline assignment: CDR1 DFQATT and CDR2 SNEGSKA (reference sequence). Here the CDR3 reads CSAGYSLADSYEQYF. The DNA of the CDR3 is TGCAGTGCTGGATATTCCCTAGCGGACTCTTACGAGCAGTACTTC.

A note on this clonotype: The junction does not match germline at one end; this may be a read error. V gene TRBV6-5 combines with J gene TRBJ1-1; 7 bases are a match to TRBD1. From germline, CDR1 is MNHEY and CDR2 SVGAGI. The CDR3 consists of 16 residues. CDR3 amino acids: CASGYGTEGMNTEAFF. The CDR3 bases are TGTGCCAGCGGTTACGGGACAGAGGGAATGAACACTGAAGCTTTCTTT.

A word on this clonotype: The junction departs from germline at one end; a sequencing error may be responsible. For the CDR3, the DNA is TGCAGTGTTACAGGGACTAGAGGGAGATTCGACGAGCAATACTTC. The encoded protein is CSVTGTRGRFDEQYF. The chain employs TRBV20-1 and TRBJ2-7; 8 bases match TRBD2. The CDR3 extends over 15 amino acids. Germline V gene sequence: CDR1 DFQATT, CDR2 SNEGSKA (reference sequence).

Worth noting for this clonotype: The junction does not match germline at one end; this may be a read error. The chain is built from TRBV6-2 or TRBV6-3 and TRBJ2-1, with TRBD2 as a possible D gene (5 bases). CDR1 is MNHEY, CDR2 SVGEGT, per germline. This CDR3 comprises 14 residues. The CDR3 protein is CASSRPGSYNEQFF. DNA of the CDR3: TGTGCAAGCAGTAGACCGGGATCCTACAATGAGCAGTTCTTC.

This clonotype was observed at least ten times. The rearrangement links TRBV14 to TRBJ2-3; TRBD1 might be the D (5 bases). CDR3 length equals 18 residues. The V and J ends lost 2 bases and 2 bases respectively, with 20 bases between them. Germline values: CDR1 SGHDN, CDR2 FVKESK. The CDR3 region has the DNA TGTGCCAGCAGCCAAATGGGGCTTGGAGTCGCAGACACAGATACGCAGTATTTT. It is translated as CASSQMGLGVADTDTQYF.

Comments on this clonotype: A read error is likely, as this CDR3 ends without the conserved phenylalanine or tryptophan. The DNA is omitted, as the CDR3 cannot be located on it reliably, and the CDR3 follows TCRdb's listing. This sequence joins TRBV20-1 and TRBJ1-6; TRBD1, the D gene given by the table, was not confirmed from the DNA. The CDR3 extends over 14 residues, inclusive of both ends. The V gene's germline CDR1 is DFQATT and CDR2 SNEGSKA (reference sequence). This CDR3 reads CSAPGQHYNSLLLL.

V and J are TRBV9 and TRBJ2-7; D is perhaps TRBD2 (6 bases). CDR3 length: 12 residues. CDR1 and CDR2 (germline): SGDLS, YYNGEE. Trimming shortened V by 3 bases and J by 3 bases, and 7 bases separated the two germline ends. CDR3 bases: TGTGCCAGCAGCGGGGACTGCTACGAGCAGTACTTC. Translating it yields CASSGDCYEQYF. Supplemented by reference TRBV9 and TRBJ2-7, the full variable domain reads DSGVTQTPKHLITATGQRVTLRCSPRSGDLSVYWYQQSLDQGLQFLIQYYNGEERAKGNILERFSAQQFPDLHSELNLSSLELGDSALYFCASSGDCYEQYFGPGTRLTVT.